A single sample gave rise to the 10 T cell receptor beta chains below, sequenced in a study of cytomegalovirus exposure and HLA in healthy donors. A multiplex PCR was run with 60 Vbeta primers and 13 Jbeta primers. This table comes from immunoSEQ multiplex PCR, and its TCRdb copy is limited to in-frame clones, with some not included. The sample shows 160,000 or so clones, 60% to 80% of them seen only once. The source material was PBMCs. All receptors come from a man between 60 and 75 years old in good health and CMV-seronegative.

This clone was picked up many times. The chain couples TRBV4-2 to TRBJ1-1; D remains ambiguous. The CDR3 loop spans 15 amino acids. Germline lookup yields CDR1 LGHNA and CDR2 YNFKEQ. The V end lost 3 bases, the J end lost 3 bases, and 14 bases lay between the germline ends. This CDR3 is CASSQAWEIDTEAFF. The CDR3 DNA reads as TGTGCCAGCAGCCAGGCATGGGAGATAGACACTGAAGCTTTCTTT.

The chain combines TRBV27 with TRBJ2-5; 9 nucleotides agree with TRBD1. V gave up 3 bases and J gave up 11 bases; unmatched junction bases: 13. Germline V CDR1 and CDR2: MNHEY, SMNVEV (reference sequence). The CDR3 has 15 amino acids. This CDR3 reads CASSFGTGTAKEQYF. DNA of the CDR3: TGTGCCAGCAGTTTCGGGACAGGGACGGCTAAAGAGCAGTACTTC.

The chain has TRBV2 and TRBJ2-7; 8 bases are a match to TRBD2. V trimming: 6 bases; J trimming: 0 bases; junction bases outside the gene matches: 7. This CDR3 has 15 residues. The germline V gene encodes CDR1 SNHLY and CDR2 FYNNEI. As DNA, the CDR3 is TGTGCCAGCAGCCCCGCCGGGGGGGGCTCCTACGAGCAGTACTTC. Encoded protein: CASSPAGGGSYEQYF.

This clone appeared a few times. V usage is TRBV6-5 and J usage is TRBJ1-1, with D uncertain. The CDR3 sequence is 14 residues long. Germline CDR1 is MNHEY and CDR2 is SVGAGI. The V end lost 0 bases, the J end lost 6 bases, and 11 bases lay between the germline ends. CDR3 residues: CASSYSTPRAEAFF. The DNA of the CDR3 is TGTGCCAGCAGTTACTCGACCCCGAGGGCTGAAGCTTTCTTT.

The V gene is TRBV19, the J gene TRBJ1-3; TRBD1 matches 8 bases. The CDR3 totals 16 residues. CDR1 is LNHDA, CDR2 SQIVND, per germline (reference sequence). Trimming removed 7 bases from V and 4 bases from J; junction bases left unmatched: 12. The CDR3 here is CASTQRGQGGGNTIYF. For the CDR3, the DNA is TGTGCCAGTACCCAAAGAGGACAGGGTGGCGGAAACACCATATATTTT.

The rearrangement uses TRBV9 and TRBJ2-2, with 9 bases aligning to TRBD2. Per the germline V gene, CDR1 is SGDLS and CDR2 is YYNGEE. After removal of 1 base from V and 7 bases from J, the junction contained 8 bases not matched to a gene. CDR3 length: 16 amino acids. CDR3 coding DNA: TGTGCCAGCAGCGTACGGGGCGGGGGGGCCCACGGGGAGCTGTTTTTT. It specifies CASSVRGGGAHGELFF.

The rearrangement uses TRBV7-8 and TRBJ1-1; D unclear. The CDR3 sequence is 15 residues long. Germline values: CDR1 SGHVS, CDR2 FQNEAQ. Trimming stripped 5 bases from V and 4 bases from J, with 17 bases between. The CDR3 sequence is CASSLSGGMGTEAFF. CDR3 in DNA: TGTGCCAGCAGCCTTAGCGGAGGGATGGGCACTGAAGCTTTCTTT. The whole variable domain, filled in from reference TRBV7-8 and TRBJ1-1, reads GAGVSQSPRYKVAKRGQDVALRCDPISGHVSLFWYQQALGQGPEFLTYFQNEAQLDKSGLPSDRFFAERPEGSVSTLKIQRTQQEDSAVYLCASSLSGGMGTEAFFGQGTRLTVV.

The chain uses TRBV30 and TRBJ2-7; 11 nucleotides align to TRBD1. The CDR3 consists of 14 residues. The ends lost 2 bases at V and 3 bases at J; junction bases unmatched: 3. CDR1 is GTSNPN, CDR2 SVGIG, per germline (reference sequence). The CDR3 reads CAWSKGTGGYEQYF. The CDR3 DNA reads TGTGCCTGGAGTAAAGGGACAGGGGGCTACGAGCAGTACTTC.

The chain has TRBV5-1 and TRBJ1-3, with 7 positions matching TRBD1. This CDR3 has 16 residues. Losses at the gene ends were 4 bases for V and 6 bases for J; bases not matched to a gene: 13. Germline V gene data show CDR1 as SGHRS and CDR2 as YFSETQ. CDR3 sequence: CASSPIVGGQPNTIYF. Written as DNA, the CDR3 is TGCGCCAGCAGCCCCATAGTCGGGGGACAGCCAAACACCATATATTTT.

The chain carries TRBV19 and TRBJ1-6; D ambiguous. The CDR3 sequence is 14 residues long. CDR1 and CDR2 (germline): LNHDA, SQIVND (reference sequence). Between the trimmed V and J ends, which lost 5 bases and 8 bases, there was a span of 13 bases. CDR3 in DNA: TGTGCCAGTAGTCCACAGAGTACCTATTCACCCCTCCACTTT. It yields the protein CASSPQSTYSPLHF.